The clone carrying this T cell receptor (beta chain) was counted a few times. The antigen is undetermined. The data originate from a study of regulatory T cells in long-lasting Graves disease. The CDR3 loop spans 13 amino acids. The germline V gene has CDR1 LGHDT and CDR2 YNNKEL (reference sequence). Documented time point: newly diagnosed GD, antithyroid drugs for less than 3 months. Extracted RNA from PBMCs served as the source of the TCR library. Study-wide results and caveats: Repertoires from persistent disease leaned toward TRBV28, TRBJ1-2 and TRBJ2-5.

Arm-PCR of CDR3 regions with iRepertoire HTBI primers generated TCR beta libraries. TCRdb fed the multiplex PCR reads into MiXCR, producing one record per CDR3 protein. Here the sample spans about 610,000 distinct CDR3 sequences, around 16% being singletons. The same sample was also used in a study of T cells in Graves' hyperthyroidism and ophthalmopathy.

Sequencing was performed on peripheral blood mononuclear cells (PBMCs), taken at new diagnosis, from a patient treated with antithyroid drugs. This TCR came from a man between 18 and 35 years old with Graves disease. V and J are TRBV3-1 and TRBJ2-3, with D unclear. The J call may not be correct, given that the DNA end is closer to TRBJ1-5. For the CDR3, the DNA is TGTGCCAGCAGCCAAGTAAGGGCCGGAGCGCAGCATTTT. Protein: CASSQVRAGAQHF.